The 20 T cell receptor beta chains below were found in one sample sequenced in a study of T cell responses to AZD1222 COVID-19 vaccine (dated by TCRdb to about 2021). The sample's time point label is to be understood as: baseline before first vaccination. The sample's treatment or condition, from its label and the paper: meningococcal conjugate vaccine given as trial control. The library came from the immunoSEQ multiplex PCR assay. Drawn from immuneACCESS, this table holds only the in-frame rearrangements with V and J called that TCRdb kept. Clones are partly lost; checked studies trace under half to an unresolved V gene and leave the rest unexplained. The table for this sample lists about 220,000 clones; about 92% of them were counted only once. Less than 1.2% of the sample is taken by the ten largest. The sample consisted of peripheral blood, taken on day 0 of MenACWY control vaccination. The origin of the receptors is an adult in good health.

The chain joins TRBV29-1 to TRBJ1-4, with 9 bases fitting TRBD1. Unmatched junction bases numbered 5, after V lost 4 bases and J lost 8 bases. In germline, CDR1 is SQVTM, CDR2 ANQGSEA. CDR3 length equals 13 residues. The CDR3 loop is CSVGRGTGEKLFF. The DNA for the CDR3 is TGCAGCGTTGGGAGGGGGACAGGGGAAAAACTGTTTTTT.

This clone has just one count. This chain uses TRBV19 with TRBJ1-1; no reliable D call. V was cut by 5 bases and J by 3 bases, with 16 bases left in between. The CDR3 has 15 amino acids. Germline V gene sequence: CDR1 LNHDA, CDR2 SQIVND (reference sequence). The CDR3 sequence is CASSRTQARYTEAFF. CDR3 bases: TGTGCCAGTAGTCGAACCCAAGCCCGGTACACTGAAGCTTTCTTT.

The V call is TRBV7-9, the J call TRBJ1-1; TRBD1 agrees at 8 bases. The CDR3 is 15 amino acids. J gave up 3 bases and V 5 bases, and 8 bases lay outside the gene matches. The germline V gene encodes CDR1 SEHNR and CDR2 FQNEAQ (reference sequence). The CDR3 bases are TGTGCCAGCAGCCTGAATCAGGGGGCTGACACTGAAGCTTTCTTT. This encodes CASSLNQGADTEAFF.

The chain joins TRBV19 to TRBJ2-3; TRBD2 matches at 15 bases. CDR1 is LNHDA and CDR2 is SQIVND in the germline V gene (reference sequence). J lost 5 bases, V lost 5 bases, and 8 bases had no gene match. The CDR3 totals 17 residues. CDR3 DNA: TGTGCCAGTAGTCCGCGGACTAGCGGGGGGGCTAGAGATACGCAGTATTTT. Its translation is CASSPRTSGGARDTQYF.

This clone is a singleton in its sample. V and J are TRBV5-3 and TRBJ1-2; D is ambiguous. TRBV5-3 carries the ORF label, with uncertain function. The CDR3 spans 14 residues. Between the trimmed V and J ends, which lost 4 bases and 5 bases, there was a span of 15 bases. The CDR3 reads CARSTTSGQYGYTF. For the CDR3, the DNA is TGTGCCAGAAGCACCACCTCTGGGCAATATGGCTACACCTTC.

This sequence joins TRBV12-5 and TRBJ2-7, with D maybe TRBD1 (6 bases). This CDR3 region has 14 residues. Germline assignment: CDR1 LGHNT and CDR2 FRNRAP. V gave up 1 base and J gave up 0 bases, with 7 bases separating them. CDR3 amino acids: CASGLGQVSYEQYF. CDR3 DNA sequence: TGTGCTAGTGGTTTGGGACAGGTCTCCTACGAGCAGTACTTC. Using reference TRBV12-5 and TRBJ2-7 for the parts outside the CDR3, the full variable domain is DARVTQTPRHKVTEMGQEVTMRCQPILGHNTVFWYRQTMMQGLELLAYFRNRAPLDDSGMPKDRFSAEMPDATLATLKIQPSEPRDSAVYFCASGLGQVSYEQYFGPGTRLTVT.

This chain joins TRBV7-2 and TRBJ1-2; D is undetermined. Trimming stripped 1 base from V and 4 bases from J, with 16 bases between. Germline CDR1 is SGHTA and CDR2 is FQGNSA. CDR3 length equals 16 residues. For the CDR3, the DNA is TGTGCCAGCAGCTTAGAGTTCGTCAGGTCTCGCTATGGCTACACCTTC. It is translated as CASSLEFVRSRYGYTF.

This clone was counted a few times. The rearrangement joins TRBV2 to TRBJ1-5, with TRBD1 identical over 9 bases. The junction had 2 bases not matched to a gene; V was cut back by 3 bases and J by 2 bases. The CDR3 sequence is 15 residues long. CDR1 is SNHLY, CDR2 FYNNEI, per germline. The CDR3 region has the DNA TGTGCCAGCAGTGACCGGACAGGGGGCAATCAGCCCCAGCATTTT. The encoded protein is CASSDRTGGNQPQHF.

The chain employs TRBV5-4 and TRBJ2-5, with D possibly being TRBD1 (6 bases). Germline CDR1 is SGHNT and CDR2 is YYREEE (reference sequence). The germline V and J ends were trimmed by 5 bases and 5 bases, with 10 bases remaining between them. The CDR3 contains 12 residues. The CDR3 DNA is TGTGCCAGCAGGGACAGTTCCGAGACCCAGTACTTC. This sequence encodes CASRDSSETQYF.

The chain uses TRBV30 and TRBJ1-5; D might be TRBD1 (5 bases). CDR3 length equals 15 residues. V shed 2 bases and J shed 1 base, with 12 bases lying between them. The germline CDR1 and CDR2 sequences are GTSNPN and SVGIG (reference sequence). CDR3 loop: CAWSTGGRSNQPQHF. Written as DNA, the CDR3 is TGTGCCTGGAGTACGGGGGGGAGAAGCAATCAGCCCCAGCATTTT.

This sequence joins TRBV7-9 and TRBJ1-5; weak D call: TRBD1 (6 bases). The CDR3 runs 16 residues. CDR1 is SEHNR, CDR2 FQNEAQ, per germline (reference sequence). V was cut by 5 bases and J by 5 bases, with 19 bases left in between. The CDR3 is CASSGGRGAYDQPQHF. The CDR3 DNA is TGTGCCAGCAGCGGAGGGAGGGGGGCGTACGATCAGCCCCAGCATTTT.

The chain links TRBV6-1 to TRBJ1-5; no clear D. The CDR3 contains 15 residues. The germline V gene encodes CDR1 MNHNS and CDR2 SASEGT. Trimming removed 1 base from V and 3 bases from J, with 10 bases in between. Here the CDR3 reads CASSEDKGLNQPQHF. CDR3 bases: TGTGCCAGCAGTGAAGATAAAGGGCTCAATCAGCCCCAGCATTTT.

This rearrangement joins TRBV18 to TRBJ1-1, with 8 bases aligning to TRBD1. V shed 3 bases and J 5 bases; nucleotides not matched to a gene: 5. CDR1 is KGHSH and CDR2 is LQKENI in the germline V gene. This CDR3 region has 14 residues. The CDR3 sequence is CASSPQGAKTEAFF. CDR3 bases: TGTGCCAGCTCACCCCAGGGGGCTAAGACTGAAGCTTTCTTT.

The chain recombines TRBV5-1 with TRBJ2-3, with D perhaps matching TRBD1 (6 bases). Trimming left V 5 bases short and J 2 bases short, with 12 bases between. The CDR3 has 14 residues. The V gene's germline CDR1 is SGHRS and CDR2 YFSETQ. This CDR3 is CASRPGQSTDTQYF. The CDR3 region has the DNA TGCGCCAGCAGACCCGGACAGTCCACAGATACGCAGTATTTT.

This clone was detected once. This rearrangement joins TRBV7-9 to TRBJ2-2; TRBD2 matches 9 bases. Germline V gene data show CDR1 as SEHNR and CDR2 as FQNEAQ (reference sequence). V shed 3 bases and J 4 bases; nucleotides not matched to a gene: 6. The CDR3 spans 16 residues. CDR3 DNA sequence: TGTGCCAGCAGCTTTATAGCGGGGGACCTCACCGGGGAGCTGTTTTTT. This encodes CASSFIAGDLTGELFF.

The V call is TRBV2, the J call TRBJ2-1; the D is unclear. CDR3 length: 11 residues. CDR1 and CDR2 (germline): SNHLY, FYNNEI. V was trimmed by 6 bases and J by 8 bases, leaving 8 bases between them. For the CDR3, the DNA is TGTGCCAGCAGCTACGAGTATGAGCAGTTCTTC. This gives the protein CASSYEYEQFF.

The V call is TRBV30, the J call TRBJ1-1; a weak D match, TRBD1 (6 bases). V shed 7 bases and J shed 7 bases, with 10 bases lying between them. The germline V gene encodes CDR1 GTSNPN and CDR2 SVGIG (reference sequence). The CDR3 is made up of 10 amino acids. CDR3 DNA: TGTGCCTACGGACAGCTTGAAGCTTTCTTT. It encodes CAYGQLEAFF.

This clone was seen a single time. The rearrangement uses TRBV19 and TRBJ1-5; 10 bases match TRBD1. V was clipped by 8 bases and J by 6 bases; unmatched bases: 4. CDR3 length: 13 residues. Germline assignment: CDR1 LNHDA and CDR2 SQIVND (reference sequence). The DNA of the CDR3 is TGTGCCAGTGGAGACAGGGGGCTTCAGCCCCAGCATTTT. Translating gives CASGDRGLQPQHF.

The V gene is TRBV5-6, the J gene TRBJ1-1, with TRBD1 identical over 7 bases. CDR3 length: 14 amino acids. The germline V gene has CDR1 SGHDT and CDR2 YYEEEE. V was pared by 3 bases and J by 4 bases, with 6 bases of the junction left unmatched. The CDR3 DNA sequence: TGTGCCAGCAGCTGGAGGGGGCAGGGCACTGAAGCTTTCTTT. This gives the protein CASSWRGQGTEAFF.

The chain is built from TRBV11-2 and TRBJ1-1; D gene ambiguous. The CDR3 contains 15 residues. The V gene's germline CDR1 is SGHAT and CDR2 FQNNGV. V was trimmed by 7 bases and J by 0 bases, leaving 15 bases between them. CDR3 region: CASTRSTLMNTEAFF. DNA for the CDR3: TGTGCCAGCACCCGTTCGACATTGATGAACACTGAAGCTTTCTTT.